The entry below describes one T cell receptor (beta chain). Its antigen is as yet unknown. The data were obtained in a study of Tregs in tolerant kidney transplant recipients. Study summary: Recipients received nonmyeloablative bone marrow transplants from related graft donors, with transient mixed chimerism.

Libraries were prepared by immunoSEQ multiplex PCR; TCRdb keeps only in-frame clonotypes and omits some of them. The sample yields about 83,000 clones, 95% to 98% seen once. J lost 3 bases, V lost 4 bases, and 13 bases had no gene match. CDR3 length: 18 residues. Per germline, CDR1 SGHDT and CDR2 YYEEEE. Study results and caveats: Findings come from small patient numbers and require larger validation.

CD4+CD25+CD127- Tregs, CD4+CD25- non-Tregs, CD4 and CD8 cells were sorted. This clonotype originated in a human donor who received a combined kidney and bone marrow transplant. The rearrangement joins TRBV5-6 to TRBJ2-7, with TRBD2 identical over 13 bases. Sequencing used CD4+ T cells from blood, obtained before the transplant. The CDR3 sequence is CASSTFGRRTSGGYEQYF. The CDR3, as DNA: TGTGCCAGCAGCACCTTCGGTAGGAGGACTAGCGGGGGCTACGAGCAGTACTTC.